The source of this T cell receptor (beta chain) is a study of glioma-infiltrating T cells. Germline V lookup: CDR1 MGHDK, CDR2 SYGVNS. The CDR3 has 17 amino acids. V shed 2 bases and J shed 5 bases, with 20 bases lying between them. Amplification of TCR alpha and beta CDR3 regions from RNA used iRepertoire nested multiplex PCR. TCRdb passed the multiplex PCR reads through MiXCR, listing each CDR3 protein once. The sample contains more than 300,000 distinct CDR3 sequences, roughly two fifths of which appear only once. The sequence derives from a human donor with low-grade glioma or glioblastoma, undergoing nonglioma brain surgery, or in good health (not recorded which). The genes are TRBV25-1 and TRBJ2-3; D is possibly TRBD1 (6 bases). Specimen: glioma tissue, nonneoplastic brain tissue, or PBMCs (not recorded which). DNA for the CDR3: TGTGCCAGCAGTGAACACACCGTTGGGGGACACGGAGATACGCAGTATTTT. Amino acid sequence: CASSEHTVGGHGDTQYF.